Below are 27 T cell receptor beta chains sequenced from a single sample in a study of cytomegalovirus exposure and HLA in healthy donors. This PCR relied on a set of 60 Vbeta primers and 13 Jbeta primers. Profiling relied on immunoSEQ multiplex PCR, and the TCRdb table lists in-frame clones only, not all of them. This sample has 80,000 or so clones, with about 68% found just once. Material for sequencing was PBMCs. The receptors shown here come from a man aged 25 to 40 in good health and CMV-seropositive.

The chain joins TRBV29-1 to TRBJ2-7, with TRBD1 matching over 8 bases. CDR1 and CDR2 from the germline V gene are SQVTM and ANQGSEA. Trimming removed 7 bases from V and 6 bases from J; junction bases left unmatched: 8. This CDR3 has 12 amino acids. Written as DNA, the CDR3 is TGCAGCGACCTGACAGGGGACGGCGAGCAGTACTTC. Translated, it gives CSDLTGDGEQYF.

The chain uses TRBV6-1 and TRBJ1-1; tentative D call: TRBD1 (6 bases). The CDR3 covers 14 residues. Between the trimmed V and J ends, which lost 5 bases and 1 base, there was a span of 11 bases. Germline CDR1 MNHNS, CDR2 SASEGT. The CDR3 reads CASSFHRENTEAFF. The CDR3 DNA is TGTGCCAGCAGTTTTCACAGGGAGAACACTGAAGCTTTCTTT.

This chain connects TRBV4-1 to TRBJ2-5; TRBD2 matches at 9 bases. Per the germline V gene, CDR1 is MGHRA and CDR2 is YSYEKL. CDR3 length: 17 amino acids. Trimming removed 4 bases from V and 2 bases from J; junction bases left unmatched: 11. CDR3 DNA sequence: TGCGCCAGCAGCCGGACGTTAGCGGGGGAGCTTCAAGAGACCCAGTACTTC. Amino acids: CASSRTLAGELQETQYF.

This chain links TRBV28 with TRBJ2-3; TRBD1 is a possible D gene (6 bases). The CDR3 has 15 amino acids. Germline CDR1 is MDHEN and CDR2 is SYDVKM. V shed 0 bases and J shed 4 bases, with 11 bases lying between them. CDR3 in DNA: TGTGCCAGCAGTTTATGGGGGGCAGTATCAGATACGCAGTATTTT. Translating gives CASSLWGAVSDTQYF.

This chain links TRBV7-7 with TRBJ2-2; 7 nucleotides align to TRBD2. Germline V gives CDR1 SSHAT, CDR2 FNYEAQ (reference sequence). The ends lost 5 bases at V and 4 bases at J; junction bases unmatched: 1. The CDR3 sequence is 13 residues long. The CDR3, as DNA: TGTGCCAGCAGCGGGGAGGGCACCGGGGAGCTGTTTTTT. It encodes CASSGEGTGELFF.

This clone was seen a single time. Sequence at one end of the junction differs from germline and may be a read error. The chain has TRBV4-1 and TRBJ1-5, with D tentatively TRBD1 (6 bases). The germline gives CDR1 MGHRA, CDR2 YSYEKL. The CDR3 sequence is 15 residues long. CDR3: CASSQGYTGNQPQNF. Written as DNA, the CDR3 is TGCGCCAGCAGCCAAGGATATACAGGGAACCAGCCCCAGAATTTT.

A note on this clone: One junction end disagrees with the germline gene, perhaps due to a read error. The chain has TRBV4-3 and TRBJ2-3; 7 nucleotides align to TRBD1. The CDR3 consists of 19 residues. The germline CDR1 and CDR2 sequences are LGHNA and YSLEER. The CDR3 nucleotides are TGCGCCAGCAGTCAAGTTGGGGCAGGGGGTACGATAGGGGCAGATACGCAGTATTTT. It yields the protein CASSQVGAGGTIGADTQYF.

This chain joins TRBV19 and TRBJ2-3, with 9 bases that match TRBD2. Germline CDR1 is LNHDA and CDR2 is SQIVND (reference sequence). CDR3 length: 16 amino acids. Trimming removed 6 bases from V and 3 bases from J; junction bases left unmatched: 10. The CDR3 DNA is TGTGCCAGTAGCCCCTTTGCGCGGGAGGGAACAGATACGCAGTATTTT. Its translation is CASSPFAREGTDTQYF.

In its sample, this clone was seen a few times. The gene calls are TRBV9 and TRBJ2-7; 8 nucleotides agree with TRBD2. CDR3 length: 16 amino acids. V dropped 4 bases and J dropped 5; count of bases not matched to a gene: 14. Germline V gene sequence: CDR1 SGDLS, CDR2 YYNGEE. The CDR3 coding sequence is TGTGCCAGCAGCCCCTCCGCCGGGAGGGAGGTCAACGAGCAGTACTTC. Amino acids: CASSPSAGREVNEQYF. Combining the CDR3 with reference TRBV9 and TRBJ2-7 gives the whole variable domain DSGVTQTPKHLITATGQRVTLRCSPRSGDLSVYWYQQSLDQGLQFLIQYYNGEERAKGNILERFSAQQFPDLHSELNLSSLELGDSALYFCASSPSAGREVNEQYFGPGTRLTVT.

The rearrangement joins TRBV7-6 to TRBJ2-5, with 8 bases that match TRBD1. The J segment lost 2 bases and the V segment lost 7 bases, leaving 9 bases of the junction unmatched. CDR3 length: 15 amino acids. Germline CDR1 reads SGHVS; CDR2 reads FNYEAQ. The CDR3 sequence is CASNHPGQGQETQYF. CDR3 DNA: TGTGCCAGCAACCACCCAGGACAGGGACAAGAGACCCAGTACTTC.

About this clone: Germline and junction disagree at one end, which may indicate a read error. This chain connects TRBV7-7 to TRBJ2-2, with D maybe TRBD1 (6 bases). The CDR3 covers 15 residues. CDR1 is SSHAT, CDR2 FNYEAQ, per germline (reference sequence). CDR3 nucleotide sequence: TGTGCTAGCAGCTTAGAGGACAGGAACACCGGGGAGCTGTTTTTT. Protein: CASSLEDRNTGELFF.

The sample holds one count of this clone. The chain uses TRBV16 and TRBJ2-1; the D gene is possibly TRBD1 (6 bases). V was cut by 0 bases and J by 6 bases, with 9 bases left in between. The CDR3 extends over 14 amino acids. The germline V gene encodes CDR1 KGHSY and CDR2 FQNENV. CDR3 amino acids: CASSQSGAANEQFF. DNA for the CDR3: TGTGCCAGCAGCCAATCGGGGGCCGCCAATGAGCAGTTCTTC.

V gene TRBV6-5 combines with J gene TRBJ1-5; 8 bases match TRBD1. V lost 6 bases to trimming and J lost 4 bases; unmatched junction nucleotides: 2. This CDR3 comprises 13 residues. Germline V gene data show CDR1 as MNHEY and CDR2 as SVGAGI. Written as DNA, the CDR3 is TGTGCCAGCAGAACAGGGGGGAATCAGCCCCAGCATTTT. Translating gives CASRTGGNQPQHF.

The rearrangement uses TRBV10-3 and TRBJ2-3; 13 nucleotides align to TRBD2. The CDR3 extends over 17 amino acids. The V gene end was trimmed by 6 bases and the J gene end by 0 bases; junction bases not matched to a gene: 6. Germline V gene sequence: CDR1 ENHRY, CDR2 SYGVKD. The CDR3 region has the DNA TGTGCCATCAGAGGGACTAGCGGGACTTCTAGCACAGATACGCAGTATTTT. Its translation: CAIRGTSGTSSTDTQYF.

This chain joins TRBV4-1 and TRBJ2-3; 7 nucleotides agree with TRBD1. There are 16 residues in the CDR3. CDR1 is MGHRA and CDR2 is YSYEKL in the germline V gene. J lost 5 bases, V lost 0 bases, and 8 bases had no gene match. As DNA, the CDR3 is TGCGCCAGCAGCCAAGACCAAAGAGGGGGCGGAGATACGCAGTATTTT. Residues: CASSQDQRGGGDTQYF.

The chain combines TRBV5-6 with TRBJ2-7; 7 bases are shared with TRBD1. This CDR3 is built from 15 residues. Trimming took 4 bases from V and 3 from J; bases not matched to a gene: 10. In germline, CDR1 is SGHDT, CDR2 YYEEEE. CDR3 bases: TGTGCCAGCAGCCCATTACAGGGGTATAGCTACGAGCAGTACTTC. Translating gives CASSPLQGYSYEQYF.

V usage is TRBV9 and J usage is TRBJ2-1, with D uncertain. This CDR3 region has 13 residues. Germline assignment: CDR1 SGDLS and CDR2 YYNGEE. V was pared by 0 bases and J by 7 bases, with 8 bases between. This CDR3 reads CASSVESRNEQFF. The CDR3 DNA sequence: TGTGCCAGCAGCGTAGAGTCCCGGAATGAGCAGTTCTTC.

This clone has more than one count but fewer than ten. In DNA form, the CDR3 reads TGTGCCAGCGGGAAGGACAGGGGCGCTCACAATGAGCAGTTCTTC. The encoded protein is CASGKDRGAHNEQFF. This chain joins TRBV21-1 and TRBJ2-1; TRBD1, as called in the table, went unchecked against the DNA. TRBV21-1 corresponds to a pseudogene. The CDR3 loop spans 15 amino acids.

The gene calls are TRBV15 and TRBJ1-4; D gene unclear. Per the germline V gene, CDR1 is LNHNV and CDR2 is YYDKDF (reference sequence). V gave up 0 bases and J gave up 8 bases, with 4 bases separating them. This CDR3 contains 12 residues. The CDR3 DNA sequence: TGTGCCACCAGCAGAGACTTCGAAAAACTGTTTTTT. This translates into CATSRDFEKLFF.

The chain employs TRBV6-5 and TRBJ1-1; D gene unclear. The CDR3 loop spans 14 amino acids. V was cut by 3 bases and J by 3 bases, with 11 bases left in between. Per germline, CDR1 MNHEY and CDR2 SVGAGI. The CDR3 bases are TGTGCCAGCAGTTATGCCGGCAGGCACACTGAAGCTTTCTTT. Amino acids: CASSYAGRHTEAFF.

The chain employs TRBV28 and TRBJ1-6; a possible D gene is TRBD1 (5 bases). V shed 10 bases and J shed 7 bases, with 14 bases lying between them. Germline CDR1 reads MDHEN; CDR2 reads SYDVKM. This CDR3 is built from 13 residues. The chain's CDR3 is CATGRTSNSPLHF. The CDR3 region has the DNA TGTGCCACCGGACGGACATCGAATTCACCCCTCCACTTT.

CDR3 DNA: TGTGCCAGCAGCAAAGGGTCCGGGTTCGCCTACGAGCAGTACTTC. Its protein is CASSKGSGFAYEQYF. The rearrangement joins TRBV21-1 to TRBJ2-7; TRBD2 is taken as the D call from the table, unchecked against the DNA. TRBV21-1 is a listed pseudogene. The CDR3 consists of 15 residues.

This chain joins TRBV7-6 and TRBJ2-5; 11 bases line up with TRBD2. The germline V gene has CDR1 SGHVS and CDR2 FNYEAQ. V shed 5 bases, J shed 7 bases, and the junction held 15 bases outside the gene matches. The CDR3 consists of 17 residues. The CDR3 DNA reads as TGTGCCAGCAGCCCACCCCCTGGGCTAGCGGGGGGAGGGACCCAGTACTTC. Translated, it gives CASSPPPGLAGGGTQYF.

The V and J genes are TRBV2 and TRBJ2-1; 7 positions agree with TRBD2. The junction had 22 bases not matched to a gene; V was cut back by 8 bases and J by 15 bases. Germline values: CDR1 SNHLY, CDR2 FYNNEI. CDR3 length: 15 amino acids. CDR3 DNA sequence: TGTGCCAGCGTCGAGAGCAGCGGGGCCCGAGGAGGTAGGTTCTTC. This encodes CASVESSGARGGRFF.

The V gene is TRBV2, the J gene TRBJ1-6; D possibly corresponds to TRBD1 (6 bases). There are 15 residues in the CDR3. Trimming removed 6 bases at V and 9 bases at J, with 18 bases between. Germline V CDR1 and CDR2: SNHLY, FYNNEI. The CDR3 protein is CASRVLQGHRSPLHF. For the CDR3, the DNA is TGTGCCAGCAGAGTACTACAGGGACATCGTTCACCCCTCCACTTT.

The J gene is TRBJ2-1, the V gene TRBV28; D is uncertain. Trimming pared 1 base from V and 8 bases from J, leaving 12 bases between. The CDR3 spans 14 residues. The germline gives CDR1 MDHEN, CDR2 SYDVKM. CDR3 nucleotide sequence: TGTGCCAGCAGTTTATTGGGCTCATGGGATGAGCAGTTCTTC. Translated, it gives CASSLLGSWDEQFF.

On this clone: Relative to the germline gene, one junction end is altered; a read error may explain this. The CDR3 sequence is CSSSLAETANTEAFF. The DNA for the CDR3 is TGTTCCAGCAGCTTAGCAGAGACAGCAAACACTGAAGCTTTCTTT. This chain uses TRBV7-9 with TRBJ1-1; a possible D gene is TRBD1 (5 bases). Looked up from germline, CDR1 is SEHNR and CDR2 is FQNEAQ (reference sequence). This CDR3 spans 15 amino acids.